This TCR beta chain was identified during a study of radiotherapy plus CTLA-4 blockade in lung cancer. Overall study: Of the patients, about 18% showed objective responses and around 32% attained disease control. Findings and caveats of the study: Peripheral blood showed expansion of tumor-derived TCR clones after radiotherapy and ipilimumab.

Lung cancer patients with chemo-refractory metastatic non-small-cell disease were given focal radiation plus CTLA-4 blockade with ipilimumab. Of note for this clone: Its antigen is not known.

Looked up from germline, CDR1 is MDHEN and CDR2 is SYDVKM. Trimming left V 8 bases short and J 2 bases short, with 10 bases between. The length of the CDR3 is 12 residues. Sequenced by immunoSEQ multiplex PCR; TCRdb stores in-frame clones only, minus some. The profile shows approximately 73,000 clones, around nine tenths of them singletons. The chain links TRBV28 to TRBJ2-7; D ambiguous. The receptor comes from a human donor with non-small cell lung cancer that progressed on radiotherapy plus ipilimumab. Here the sequenced sample was peripheral blood, taken from a patient treated with radiotherapy plus ipilimumab. The CDR3 loop reads CASGRGPYEQYF. The CDR3 bases are TGTGCCAGCGGCCGCGGTCCCTACGAGCAGTACTTC.